The T cell receptor beta chain under discussion was sequenced for a study of blood T cells in healthy people across ages. Concerning this clonotype itself: Antigen unknown.

From germline, CDR1 is MNHEY and CDR2 SMNVEV (reference sequence). The CDR3 sequence is 18 residues long. J gave up 4 bases and V 3 bases, and 14 bases lay outside the gene matches. Whole-study results and caveats: Estimated diversity across one million T cells was deemed an underestimate.

Every donor provided 7.5 to 10 milliliters of peripheral blood. Alongside a J-beta primer mix, a sample-barcoded 5' primer served in a second PCR lasting about 7 to 12 cycles. Each cDNA molecule carried a tag from a template-switch adaptor that contained 12 random nucleotides. TCRdb passed the 5' RACE reads through MiXCR, listing each CDR3 protein once. The data show 780,000 or so distinct CDR3 sequences, around three fifths seen once. The chain carries TRBV27 and TRBJ2-1, with 8 bases fitting TRBD1. Sequencing used blood. This TCR was recovered from a man in his forties or fifties in good health. CDR3 coding DNA: TGTGCCAGCAGTTTTTCAGGGGGCTATCCCGCTGGTTACAATGAGCAGTTCTTC. It codes for CASSFSGGYPAGYNEQFF.